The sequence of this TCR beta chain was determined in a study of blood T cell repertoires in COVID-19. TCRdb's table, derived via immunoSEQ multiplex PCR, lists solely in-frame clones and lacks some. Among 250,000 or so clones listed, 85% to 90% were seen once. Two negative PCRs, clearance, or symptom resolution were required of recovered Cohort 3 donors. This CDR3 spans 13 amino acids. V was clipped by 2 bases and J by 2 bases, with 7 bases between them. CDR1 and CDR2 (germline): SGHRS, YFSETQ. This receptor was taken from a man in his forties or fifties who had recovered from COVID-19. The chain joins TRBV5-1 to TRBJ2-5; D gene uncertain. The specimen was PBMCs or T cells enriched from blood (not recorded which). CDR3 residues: CASSFRIQETQYF. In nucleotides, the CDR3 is TGCGCCAGCAGCTTCAGAATACAAGAGACCCAGTACTTC.